Shown below are 28 T cell receptor beta chains from a single sample sequenced in a study of radiotherapy plus CTLA-4 blockade in lung cancer. Here immunoSEQ multiplex PCR was the method, and the copy in TCRdb shows in-frame clones only, minus some. The profile shows 64,000 or so clones, about 72% of them singletons. Sample: peripheral blood, taken from a patient treated with radiotherapy plus ipilimumab. These receptors came from a human donor with non-small cell lung cancer whose response to radiotherapy plus ipilimumab could not be evaluated.

The chain is built from TRBV9 and TRBJ2-7, with 7 positions matching TRBD1. V was pared by 3 bases and J by 0 bases, with 6 bases of the junction left unmatched. The germline V gene encodes CDR1 SGDLS and CDR2 YYNGEE. The CDR3 runs to 15 residues. CDR3 region: CASSGDRDSSYEQYF. The CDR3 DNA reads as TGTGCCAGCAGCGGAGACAGGGATTCCTCCTACGAGCAGTACTTC.

V and J are TRBV19 and TRBJ2-1, with 10 bases fitting TRBD2. CDR1 and CDR2 (germline): LNHDA, SQIVND (reference sequence). The CDR3 loop spans 17 amino acids. The junction had 9 bases not matched to a gene; V was cut back by 1 base and J by 6 bases. The DNA for the CDR3 is TGTGCCAGTAGTATAGGAGCCCTAGCGGGGGAGCCCAATGAGCAGTTCTTC. Residues: CASSIGALAGEPNEQFF. The complete variable domain, with remaining parts taken from reference TRBV19 and TRBJ2-1, reads DGGITQSPKYLFRKEGQNVTLSCEQNLNHDAMYWYRQDPGQGLRLIYYSQIVNDFQKGDIAEGYSVSREKKESFPLTVTSAQKNPTAFYLCASSIGALAGEPNEQFFGPGTRLTVL.

This chain joins TRBV27 and TRBJ2-5; 8 bases map to TRBD2. Per germline, CDR1 MNHEY and CDR2 SMNVEV (reference sequence). This CDR3 has 15 residues. With 3 bases clipped from V and 1 base from J, the junction kept 4 bases outside the gene matches. CDR3 bases: TGTGCCAGCAGTTTGGGCACTAGCGGCCAAGAGACCCAGTACTTC. Protein sequence: CASSLGTSGQETQYF.

The chain uses TRBV21-1 and TRBJ2-7; TRBD1 is the table's D call, not checked against the DNA. TRBV21-1 counts as a pseudogene. The CDR3 runs 16 residues. CDR3 sequence (DNA): TGTGCCAGCAGCAAAACATTAAGGGGGCCCGCCTACGAGCAGTACTTC. Translation gives CASSKTLRGPAYEQYF.

The rearrangement links TRBV4-3 to TRBJ2-5; D is ambiguous. The CDR3 has 15 residues. Per the germline V gene, CDR1 is LGHNA and CDR2 is YSLEER. V lost 1 base and J lost 4, with 13 bases in between. The DNA for the CDR3 is TGCGCCAGCAGCCAAGGGAATACAGCTCGAGAGACCCAGTACTTC. Translated, it gives CASSQGNTARETQYF.

The genes are TRBV7-6 and TRBJ1-5, with TRBD1 identical over 10 bases. Germline assignment: CDR1 SGHVS and CDR2 FNYEAQ. The V and J ends lost 5 bases and 2 bases, in that order; junction bases with no gene match: 9. The CDR3 extends over 17 amino acids. The CDR3, as DNA: TGTGCCAGCAGCCCGTTGACAGGGGGCGAGGGCAATCAGCCCCAGCATTTT. Protein sequence: CASSPLTGGEGNQPQHF.

This clone was seen only once. This same CDR3 is encoded by further DNA sequences in the sample. V usage is TRBV6-1 and J usage is TRBJ2-6; D is ambiguous. V lost 8 bases and J lost 0, with 5 bases in between. This CDR3 is 13 amino acids long. Germline V lookup: CDR1 MNHNS, CDR2 SASEGT. The CDR3 DNA follows: TGTGCCAGCGAGAGCTCTGGGGCCAACGTCCTGACTTTC. As protein: CASESSGANVLTF.

This clone appeared a few times. The V gene is TRBV28, the J gene TRBJ1-3, with D maybe TRBD1 (5 bases). Between the trimmed V and J ends, which lost 8 bases and 4 bases, there was a span of 15 bases. CDR3 length: 14 amino acids. Germline V CDR1 and CDR2: MDHEN, SYDVKM. Here the CDR3 reads CASSLGGSGNTIYF. The CDR3 bases are TGTGCCAGCTCCCTGGGGGGATCGGGAAACACCATATATTTT.

The rearrangement links TRBV6-6 to TRBJ1-5; 8 bases line up with TRBD1. J was trimmed by 7 bases and V by 7 bases; bases with no gene match: 9. Germline V gene lookup returns CDR1 MNHNY and CDR2 SVGAGI (reference sequence). The CDR3 is made up of 14 amino acids. The CDR3 is CASTNGQGSQPQHF. CDR3 nucleotides: TGTGCCAGCACAAATGGACAGGGCTCGCAGCCCCAGCATTTT.

The table lists this clone with a few counts. The chain carries TRBV5-1 and TRBJ2-7; a possible D gene is TRBD1 (5 bases). The germline V gene has CDR1 SGHRS and CDR2 YFSETQ. V lost 4 bases and J lost 0, with 17 bases in between. The CDR3 runs 16 residues. The CDR3: CASSKAPTAYSYEQYF. The CDR3, as DNA: TGCGCCAGCAGCAAGGCCCCGACAGCCTACTCCTACGAGCAGTACTTC.

This chain joins TRBV19 and TRBJ2-5; 7 bases are shared with TRBD1. The J call may be in error: the DNA end matches TRBJ2-7 better. Germline CDR1 LNHDA, CDR2 SQIVND (reference sequence). This CDR3 contains 14 residues. In nucleotides, the CDR3 is TGTGCCAGTAGCTCAAACAGGGGAGTCTACGAGCAGTACTTC. Amino acids: CASSSNRGVYEQYF.

This clone has only a few counts. The chain is built from TRBV10-3 and TRBJ1-3, with 8 bases lining up with TRBD1. With V trimmed by 5 bases and J by 4 bases, 7 bases remained unmatched. The CDR3 extends over 15 amino acids. Germline V gene data show CDR1 as ENHRY and CDR2 as SYGVKD. CDR3 sequence reads: CAISSLDRAGNTIYF. CDR3 coding DNA: TGTGCCATCAGTTCCTTGGACAGGGCCGGAAACACCATATATTTT.

The chain joins TRBV15 to TRBJ2-7; 12 positions match TRBD2. This CDR3 spans 17 amino acids. Germline values: CDR1 LNHNV, CDR2 YYDKDF (reference sequence). Unmatched junction bases numbered 9, after V lost 2 bases and J lost 4 bases. The DNA for the CDR3 is TGTGCCACCAGCAGATGGCCTGCTAGCGGGAGGGGGTACGAGCAGTACTTC. Translated: CATSRWPASGRGYEQYF.

In regard to this clone: In the same sample, other DNA sequences code for this CDR3. The rearrangement joins TRBV9 to TRBJ1-2; 7 bases match TRBD1. There are 13 residues in the CDR3. V trimming: 3 bases; J trimming: 3 bases; junction bases outside the gene matches: 2. Germline CDR1 is SGDLS and CDR2 is YYNGEE. The DNA of the CDR3 is TGTGCCAGCAGCGAGGGGACAGACTATGGCTACACCTTC. Protein sequence: CASSEGTDYGYTF.

The V gene is TRBV9, the J gene TRBJ2-1; 9 bases are a match to TRBD1. Trimming at V came to 5 bases and at J to 4 bases, leaving 10 bases not matched to a gene. This CDR3 contains 16 residues. The germline gives CDR1 SGDLS, CDR2 YYNGEE. This CDR3 reads CASRDLQGARYNEQFF. CDR3 DNA sequence: TGTGCCAGCAGGGACCTACAGGGGGCGCGATACAATGAGCAGTTCTTC.

This clone was detected once. V gene TRBV9 combines with J gene TRBJ2-7, with TRBD2 identical over 10 bases. V was clipped by 3 bases and J by 6 bases; unmatched bases: 12. Germline V lookup: CDR1 SGDLS, CDR2 YYNGEE. The CDR3 contains 16 residues. Here the CDR3 reads CASSASGRASGGEQYF. CDR3 DNA: TGTGCCAGCAGCGCAAGCGGGAGGGCGTCTGGGGGCGAGCAGTACTTC.

The chain recombines TRBV25-1 with TRBJ2-5; a possible D gene is TRBD2 (5 bases). Trimming took 4 bases from V and 5 from J, leaving 11 bases between them. Germline V CDR1 and CDR2: MGHDK, SYGVNS. This CDR3 contains 13 residues. CDR3 in amino acids: CASSVRTGETQYF. CDR3 in DNA: TGTGCCAGCAGTGTACGGACTGGGGAGACCCAGTACTTC.

The rearrangement joins TRBV28 to TRBJ2-3, with 12 nucleotides matching TRBD2. Losses at the gene ends were 5 bases for V and 3 bases for J; bases not matched to a gene: 9. CDR3 length: 17 residues. CDR1 and CDR2 (germline): MDHEN, SYDVKM. In DNA, the CDR3 is TGTGCCAGCAGTCATTTCCCGGGGACTAGCGGGACAGATACGCAGTATTTT. Protein: CASSHFPGTSGTDTQYF.

This rearrangement joins TRBV9 to TRBJ1-5; TRBD1 matches at 7 bases. CDR3 size: 14 residues. CDR1 and CDR2 (germline): SGDLS, YYNGEE. Trimming took 7 bases from V and 5 from J; bases not matched to a gene: 9. The CDR3: CASAPGQSYQPQHF. In nucleotides, the CDR3 is TGTGCCAGCGCCCCGGGACAGAGTTATCAGCCCCAGCATTTT. Full variable domain (rest looked up from reference TRBV9 and TRBJ1-5): DSGVTQTPKHLITATGQRVTLRCSPRSGDLSVYWYQQSLDQGLQFLIQYYNGEERAKGNILERFSAQQFPDLHSELNLSSLELGDSALYFCASAPGQSYQPQHFGDGTRLSIL.

The chain uses TRBV12-5 and TRBJ1-2; perhaps TRBD1 as D (6 bases). Germline CDR1 is LGHNT and CDR2 is FRNRAP. V was trimmed by 0 bases and J by 4 bases, leaving 15 bases between them. The CDR3 has 16 residues. The CDR3 DNA sequence: TGTGCTAGTGGTTTGGTACTCAGGGGATCACCCTATGGCTACACCTTC. This translates into CASGLVLRGSPYGYTF.

The V call is TRBV9, the J call TRBJ2-3; 11 positions agree with TRBD1. V trimming: 0 bases; J trimming: 7 bases; junction bases outside the gene matches: 7. The germline gives CDR1 SGDLS, CDR2 YYNGEE. The CDR3 sequence is 16 residues long. In DNA form, the CDR3 reads TGTGCCAGCAGCGTAGCTGGGGGACAGGGGGTAAATACGCAGTATTTT. The encoded protein is CASSVAGGQGVNTQYF.

The sample holds a few counts of this clone. The chain uses TRBV27 and TRBJ2-3, with a weak D call TRBD1 (6 bases). Germline CDR1 is MNHEY and CDR2 is SMNVEV (reference sequence). The ends were cut back, 6 bases at V and 2 bases at J, with 9 bases in the middle. This CDR3 has 13 amino acids. CDR3 region: CASRGGYTDTQYF. The CDR3 nucleotides read TGTGCCAGCAGAGGGGGATACACAGATACGCAGTATTTT.

In its sample, this clone was seen a few times. The J gene is TRBJ2-7, the V gene TRBV5-4; D remains unclear. V gave up 0 bases and J gave up 7 bases, with 11 bases separating them. This CDR3 is built from 13 residues. CDR1 is SGHNT and CDR2 is YYREEE in the germline V gene (reference sequence). This chain's CDR3 is CASSLELFEEQYF. CDR3 nucleotides: TGTGCCAGCAGCTTGGAACTATTTGAGGAGCAGTACTTC.

This rearrangement joins TRBV11-2 to TRBJ1-1; possible D gene TRBD1, 6 bases. The CDR3 is made up of 16 amino acids. Trimming pared 2 bases from V and 1 base from J, leaving 14 bases between. Germline CDR1 is SGHAT and CDR2 is FQNNGV. CDR3 sequence (DNA): TGTGCCAGCAGCTTACGGGGGGCGGGATCGAACACTGAAGCTTTCTTT. It specifies CASSLRGAGSNTEAFF.

The chain couples TRBV29-1 to TRBJ1-1, with 8 bases that match TRBD1. V shed 4 bases, J shed 4 bases, and the junction held 5 bases outside the gene matches. The CDR3 has 13 residues. Germline assignment: CDR1 SQVTM and CDR2 ANQGSEA. CDR3 in amino acids: CSVAGGWGTEAFF. CDR3 coding DNA: TGCAGCGTTGCAGGGGGCTGGGGCACTGAAGCTTTCTTT.

The chain has TRBV5-4 and TRBJ2-5; 11 bases are shared with TRBD1. The J call is doubtful: the DNA matches TRBJ2-7 better. The CDR3 has 15 amino acids. Germline-derived CDR1 and CDR2 are SGHNT and YYREEE (reference sequence). CDR3 in amino acids: CASSHGTGGTYEQYF. Written as DNA, the CDR3 is TGTGCCAGCAGCCATGGGACAGGGGGTACCTACGAGCAGTACTTC.

Remarks on this clone: Mismatch with germline at one junction end may stem from a read error. The chain recombines TRBV30 with TRBJ2-5, with 12 bases identical to TRBD2. Germline loops: CDR1 GTSNPN, CDR2 SVGIG (reference sequence). The CDR3 runs to 15 residues. CDR3 sequence (DNA): TGTGCCTGGGGTGTAACTAGCGGGGGGCCTCAGACCCAGTACTTC. As protein: CAWGVTSGGPQTQYF.

The chain carries TRBV7-2 and TRBJ1-4; a possible D gene is TRBD1 (5 bases). V shed 3 bases and J shed 2 bases, with 7 bases lying between them. The germline gives CDR1 SGHTA, CDR2 FQGNSA. The length of the CDR3 is 14 residues. CDR3: CASSFSGTNEKLFF. CDR3 sequence (DNA): TGTGCCAGCAGCTTTTCAGGGACTAATGAAAAACTGTTTTTT.